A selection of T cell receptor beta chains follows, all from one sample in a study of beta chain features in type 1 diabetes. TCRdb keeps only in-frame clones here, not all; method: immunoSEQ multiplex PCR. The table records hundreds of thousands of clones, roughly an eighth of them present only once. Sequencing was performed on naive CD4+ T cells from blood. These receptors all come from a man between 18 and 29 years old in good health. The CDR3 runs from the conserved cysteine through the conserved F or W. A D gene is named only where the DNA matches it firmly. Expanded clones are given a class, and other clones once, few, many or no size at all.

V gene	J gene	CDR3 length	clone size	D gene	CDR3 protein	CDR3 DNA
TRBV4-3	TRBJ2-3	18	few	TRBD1	CASSVRLVGTGGADTQYF	TGCGCCAGCAGCGTCCGATTAGTCGGGACAGGGGGCGCGGATACGCAGTATTTT
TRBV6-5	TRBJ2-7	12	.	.	CASSAGIYEQYF	TGTGCCAGCAGCGCGGGAATCTACGAGCAGTACTTC
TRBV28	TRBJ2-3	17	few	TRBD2	CASHTLKRGGRSDTQYF	TGTGCCAGCCATACCCTAAAGCGGGGGGGCAGGTCAGATACGCAGTATTTT
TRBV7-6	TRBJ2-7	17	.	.	CASSLAPFRTGGGEQYF	TGTGCCAGCAGCTTAGCACCTTTCCGGACAGGTGGGGGGGAGCAGTACTTC
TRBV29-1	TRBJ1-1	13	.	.	CSVEVRPGEEAFF	TGCAGCGTTGAGGTTAGACCAGGTGAGGAAGCTTTCTTT
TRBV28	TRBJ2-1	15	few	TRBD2	CASSRGTSGRLEQFF	TGTGCCAGCAGTCGCGGGACTAGCGGGAGGTTGGAGCAGTTCTTC
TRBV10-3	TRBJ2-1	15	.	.	CASRLDFFSYNEQFF	TGTGCCAGCAGACTGGACTTCTTCTCCTACAATGAGCAGTTCTTC
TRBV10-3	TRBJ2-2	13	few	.	CAIRGTSTGELFF	TGTGCCATCAGAGGGACATCGACCGGGGAGCTGTTTTTT
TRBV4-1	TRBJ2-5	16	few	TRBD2	CASSQVAGGGKETQYF	TGCGCCAGCAGCCAAGTAGCGGGAGGCGGAAAAGAGACCCAGTACTTC
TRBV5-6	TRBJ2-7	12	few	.	CASSLLRYEQYF	TGTGCCAGCAGCTTGTTGCGGTACGAGCAGTACTTC
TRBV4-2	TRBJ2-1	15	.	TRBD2	CASSFPSGSHNEQFF	TGTGCCAGCAGCTTCCCTAGCGGGAGCCACAATGAGCAGTTCTTC
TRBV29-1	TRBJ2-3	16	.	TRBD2	CSVEDLTSGGTDTQYF	TGCAGCGTTGAAGATCTCACTAGCGGGGGTACAGATACGCAGTATTTT
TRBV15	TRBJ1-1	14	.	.	CATSRAQMNTEAFF	TGTGCCACCAGCAGAGCACAGATGAACACTGAAGCTTTCTTT
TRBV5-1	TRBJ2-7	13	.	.	CASSLDTEYEQYF	TGCGCCAGCAGCTTAGACACAGAATACGAGCAGTACTTC
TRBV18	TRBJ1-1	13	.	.	CASSPPGDTEAFF	TGTGCCAGCTCACCGCCGGGGGACACTGAAGCTTTCTTT
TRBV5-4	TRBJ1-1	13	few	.	CASSEDMEAEAFF	TGTGCCAGCAGCGAAGACATGGAGGCTGAAGCTTTCTTT
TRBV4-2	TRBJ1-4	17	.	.	CASSPLGRTGSNEKLFF	TGTGCCAGCAGCCCCCTTGGGCGAACAGGGAGTAATGAAAAACTGTTTTTT
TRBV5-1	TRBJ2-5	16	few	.	CASSLVGSREGETQYF	TGCGCCAGCAGCTTGGTGGGGTCGCGGGAAGGGGAGACCCAGTACTTC
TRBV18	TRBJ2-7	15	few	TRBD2	CASSPSLAGGGEQYF	TGTGCCAGCTCACCATCTTTGGCGGGAGGAGGCGAGCAGTACTTC
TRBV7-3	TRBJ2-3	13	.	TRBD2	CASSGDYTDTQYF	TGTGCCAGCAGCGGGGACTACACAGATACGCAGTATTTT
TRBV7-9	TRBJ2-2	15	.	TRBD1	CASSLGDRADGELFF	TGTGCCAGCAGCTTAGGGGACAGGGCGGACGGGGAGCTGTTTTTT
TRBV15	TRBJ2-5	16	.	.	CATSRGQGGGRETQYF	TGTGCCACCAGCAGAGGACAGGGAGGAGGAAGAGAGACCCAGTACTTC
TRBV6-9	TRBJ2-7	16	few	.	CASLGGNGRRGGEQYF	TGTGCCTCTCTAGGGGGGAATGGCCGGAGGGGGGGCGAGCAGTACTTC
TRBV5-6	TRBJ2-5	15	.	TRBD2	CASSLGPGGQETQYF	TGTGCCAGCAGCTTGGGACCGGGGGGTCAAGAGACCCAGTACTTC
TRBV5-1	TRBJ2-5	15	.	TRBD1	CASSHQDRGEETQYF	TGCGCCAGCAGCCACCAGGACAGGGGAGAAGAGACCCAGTACTTC
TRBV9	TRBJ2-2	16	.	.	CASSPKGHANTGELFF	TGTGCCAGCAGCCCAAAGGGACACGCAAACACCGGGGAGCTGTTTTTT
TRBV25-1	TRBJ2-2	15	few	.	CASSEYKGVTEELFF	TGTGCCAGCAGTGAATATAAGGGGGTGACAGAGGAGCTGTTTTTT
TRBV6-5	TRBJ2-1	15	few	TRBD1	CASSLDRDVYNEQFF	TGTGCCAGCAGCCTCGACAGGGACGTGTACAATGAGCAGTTCTTC
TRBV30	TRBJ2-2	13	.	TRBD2	CAWTSGGVGELFF	TGTGCCTGGACTAGCGGGGGGGTTGGGGAGCTGTTTTTT
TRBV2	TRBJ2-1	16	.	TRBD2	CASSEYRLAGYNEQFF	TGTGCCAGCAGTGAATATCGGCTAGCGGGGTACAATGAGCAGTTCTTC
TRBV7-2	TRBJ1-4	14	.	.	CASSLKAGYEKLFF	TGTGCCAGCAGCTTAAAGGCGGGTTATGAAAAACTGTTTTTT
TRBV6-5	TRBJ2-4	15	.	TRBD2	CASSPVGGRPNIQYF	TGTGCCAGCAGCCCAGTGGGCGGGAGACCAAACATTCAGTACTTC
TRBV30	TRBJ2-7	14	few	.	CAWSVGGSSYEQYF	TGTGCCTGGAGTGTAGGGGGTAGCTCCTACGAGCAGTACTTC
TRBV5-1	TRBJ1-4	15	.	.	CASNSGAGANEKLFF	TGCGCCAGCAACTCAGGTGCAGGGGCTAATGAAAAACTGTTTTTT
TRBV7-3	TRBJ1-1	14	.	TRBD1	CASSSDRVGTEAFF	TGTGCCAGCAGCTCGGACAGGGTGGGCACTGAAGCTTTCTTT
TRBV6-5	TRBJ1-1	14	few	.	CASSTPQGGTEAFF	TGTGCCAGCAGTACCCCACAGGGAGGGACTGAAGCTTTCTTT
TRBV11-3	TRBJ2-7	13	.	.	CASSPPGTYEQYF	TGTGCCAGCAGCCCCCCAGGCACCTACGAGCAGTACTTC
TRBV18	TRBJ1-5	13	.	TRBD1	CASRGQINQPQHF	TGTGCCAGCCGGGGACAGATCAATCAGCCCCAGCATTTT
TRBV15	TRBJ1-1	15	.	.	CATSSAHRGNTEAFF	TGTGCCACCAGCAGTGCCCATCGGGGTAACACTGAAGCTTTCTTT
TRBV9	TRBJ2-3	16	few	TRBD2	CASRPGTSGGTDTQYF	TGTGCCAGCAGGCCCGGGACTAGCGGAGGCACAGATACGCAGTATTTT
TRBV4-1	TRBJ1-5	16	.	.	CASSQVRGPSNQPQHF	TGCGCCAGCAGCCAAGTGAGAGGCCCCAGCAATCAGCCCCAGCATTTT
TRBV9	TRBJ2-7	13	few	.	CASPVTQGRKQYF	TGTGCCAGCCCCGTAACACAGGGTCGGAAGCAGTACTTC
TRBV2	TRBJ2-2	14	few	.	CASRGRDYTGELFF	TGTGCCAGCAGGGGCAGGGATTACACCGGGGAGCTGTTTTTT
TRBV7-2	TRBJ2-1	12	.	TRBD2	CASGFRTGGEFF	TGTGCCAGCGGCTTCCGGACGGGGGGGGAGTTCTTC
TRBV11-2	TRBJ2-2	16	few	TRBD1	CASSFGSQGSTGELFF	TGTGCCAGCAGCTTCGGTTCACAGGGGTCCACCGGGGAGCTGTTTTTT
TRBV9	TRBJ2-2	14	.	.	CASSVLAETGELFF	TGTGCCAGCAGCGTCTTAGCGGAGACCGGGGAGCTGTTTTTT
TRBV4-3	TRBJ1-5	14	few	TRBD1	CASSPRQGSQPQHF	TGCGCCAGCAGCCCCCGACAGGGAAGTCAGCCCCAGCATTTT
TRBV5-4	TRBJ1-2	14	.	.	CASSLEGYGSGYTF	TGTGCCAGCAGCTTGGAGGGGTACGGGAGTGGCTACACCTTC
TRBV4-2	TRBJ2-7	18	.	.	CASSQSLLTGHNPYEQYF	TGTGCCAGCAGCCAGTCCCTTTTGACAGGTCACAACCCCTACGAGCAGTACTTC
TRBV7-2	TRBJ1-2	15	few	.	CASSLRRGANYGYTF	TGTGCCAGCAGCCTCCGCCGGGGGGCGAACTATGGCTACACCTTC
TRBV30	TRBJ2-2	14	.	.	CAWSMVARTGELFF	TGTGCCTGGAGTATGGTAGCAAGAACCGGGGAGCTGTTTTTT